These 27 T cell receptor beta chains came from one sample sequenced in a study of T cell responses to AZD1222 COVID-19 vaccine. Assay used: immunoSEQ multiplex PCR; TCRdb lists only in-frame clones, some missing. The table records approximately 180,000 clones, approximately 92% of them present only once. The specimen comprised peripheral blood, sampled 28 days after the second dose of the MenACWY control vaccine. The receptors were sampled from an adult who received the MenACWY meningococcal vaccine as a control.

The gene calls are TRBV18 and TRBJ2-7; D is perhaps TRBD1 (6 bases). CDR3 length: 15 amino acids. The V gene's germline CDR1 is KGHSH and CDR2 LQKENI. V dropped 6 bases and J dropped 6 bases, with 21 bases sitting between them. CDR3 nucleotides: TGTGCCAGCTCGCCCCAGGGGTTGACTTCTGCCGAGCAGTACTTC. This sequence encodes CASSPQGLTSAEQYF.

The V call is TRBV24-1, the J call TRBJ1-2; D ambiguous. V was trimmed by 4 bases and J by 4 bases, leaving 12 bases between them. Looked up from germline, CDR1 is KGHDR and CDR2 is SFDVKD. The CDR3 spans 14 residues. The CDR3 here is CATSDPSRSYGYTF. The CDR3 DNA reads TGTGCCACCAGTGACCCTAGCAGAAGCTATGGCTACACCTTC.

The chain recombines TRBV27 with TRBJ1-5; D unclear. CDR1 and CDR2 from the germline V gene are MNHEY and SMNVEV (reference sequence). The CDR3 loop spans 12 amino acids. Trimming pared 2 bases from V and 6 bases from J, leaving 5 bases between. CDR3 DNA: TGTGCCAGCAGTTTAATGGGTCAGCCCCAGCATTTT. The encoded protein is CASSLMGQPQHF.

This sequence joins TRBV28 and TRBJ1-3, with D perhaps matching TRBD1 (5 bases). CDR1 MDHEN and CDR2 SYDVKM come from the germline V gene. V was cut by 4 bases and J by 2 bases, with 9 bases left in between. CDR3 size: 14 residues. The CDR3 nucleotides are TGTGCCAGCAGTTCCGCGGGGGCTGGAAACACCATATATTTT. Protein product: CASSSAGAGNTIYF.

CDR3 in amino acids: CASSKRGGQGAEKLFF. The CDR3 nucleotides read TGTGCCAGCAGCAAAAGAGGGGGACAGGGGGCTGAAAAACTGTTTTTT. This chain uses TRBV7-2 with TRBJ1-4; TRBD1 aligns across 12 bases. Germline CDR1 reads SGHTA; CDR2 reads FQGNSA. With 5 bases clipped from V and 7 bases from J, the junction kept 8 bases outside the gene matches. CDR3 length: 16 amino acids.

A remark on this clone: The identical CDR3 is also encoded by other nucleotide sequences in the sample. V usage is TRBV3-1 (or the pseudogene TRBV3-2) and J usage is TRBJ1-1; D uncertain. Looked up from germline, CDR1 is LGHDT and CDR2 is YNNKEL (reference sequence). V was shortened by 0 bases and J by 1 base, with 6 bases between the two germline ends. The CDR3 consists of 14 residues. Written as DNA, the CDR3 is TGTGCCAGCAGCCAAGATCTCCCGAACACTGAAGCTTTCTTT. Its protein is CASSQDLPNTEAFF.

The V gene is TRBV3-1 (or the pseudogene TRBV3-2), the J gene TRBJ2-5; TRBD2 agrees at 8 bases. V lost 4 bases and J lost 5; bases outside the gene matches: 12. This CDR3 is built from 16 residues. In germline, CDR1 is LGHDT, CDR2 YNNKEL (reference sequence). In nucleotides, the CDR3 is TGTGCCAGCAGCCCCAATTTGCGGGGGGCCTCGGAGACCCAGTACTTC. It specifies CASSPNLRGASETQYF.

V gene TRBV7-2 combines with J gene TRBJ1-4; tentatively, D is TRBD1 (5 bases). Trimming took off 1 base at V and 3 bases at J, with 6 bases between the two ends. Germline assignment: CDR1 SGHTA and CDR2 FQGNSA. The CDR3 covers 14 residues. The CDR3 protein is CASSLGGANEKLFF. CDR3 bases: TGTGCCAGCAGCTTAGGAGGGGCTAATGAAAAACTGTTTTTT. The full variable domain, in which reference TRBV7-2 and TRBJ1-4 provide the parts outside the CDR3, is GAGVSQSPSNKVTEKGKDVELRCDPISGHTALYWYRQSLGQGLEFLIYFQGNSAPDKSGLPSDRFSAERTGGSVSTLTIQRTQQEDSAVYLCASSLGGANEKLFFGSGTQLSVL.

The chain uses TRBV19 and TRBJ1-1; a possible D gene is TRBD1 (5 bases). Germline loops: CDR1 LNHDA, CDR2 SQIVND (reference sequence). The length of the CDR3 is 13 residues. The ends were cut back, 4 bases at V and 11 bases at J, with 17 bases in the middle. The CDR3 protein is CASSTSLGRAAFF. The DNA for the CDR3 is TGTGCCAGTAGTACCTCCTTGGGCAGGGCGGCTTTCTTT. Variable domain in full (rest from reference TRBV19 and TRBJ1-1): DGGITQSPKYLFRKEGQNVTLSCEQNLNHDAMYWYRQDPGQGLRLIYYSQIVNDFQKGDIAEGYSVSREKKESFPLTVTSAQKNPTAFYLCASSTSLGRAAFFGQGTRLTVV.

This CDR3 reads CASMDSGGVETQYF. CDR3 DNA: TGTGCCAGCATGGACAGCGGGGGGGTAGAGACCCAGTACTTC. This sequence joins TRBV27 and TRBJ2-5; 10 nucleotides agree with TRBD2. The J segment lost 4 bases and the V segment lost 7 bases, leaving 6 bases of the junction unmatched. CDR1 and CDR2 (germline): MNHEY, SMNVEV (reference sequence). This CDR3 is 14 amino acids long.

The chain combines TRBV7-3 with TRBJ1-2; 7 bases agree with TRBD1. V lost 1 base, J lost 8 bases, and 16 bases stayed unmatched. The CDR3 extends over 17 amino acids. Germline assignment: CDR1 SGHTA and CDR2 FQGTGA. CDR3 DNA: TGTGCCAGCAGCTTAAGGACTGGCAGGGGGGCATATGGAGGCTACACCTTC. Its translation: CASSLRTGRGAYGGYTF.

This chain uses TRBV2 with TRBJ1-5; TRBD1 agrees at 9 bases. Germline V lookup: CDR1 SNHLY, CDR2 FYNNEI. With V trimmed by 7 bases and J by 7 bases, 8 bases remained unmatched. The CDR3 extends over 14 amino acids. CDR3 bases: TGTGCCAGCATACAGGACAGGGGAGTACAGCCCCAGCATTTT. Its protein product is CASIQDRGVQPQHF.

The chain joins TRBV30 to TRBJ1-6, with 7 nucleotides matching TRBD1. Trimming at V came to 3 bases and at J to 19 bases, leaving 21 bases not matched to a gene. Germline V gene sequence: CDR1 GTSNPN, CDR2 SVGIG (reference sequence). The CDR3 runs to 15 residues. The CDR3 DNA reads TGTGCCTGGAGCCCTTCAGCGGGACAGCCAAATTCCGGTCACTTT. Residues: CAWSPSAGQPNSGHF.

The rearrangement uses TRBV5-1 and TRBJ1-2; D possibly corresponds to TRBD1 (6 bases). From germline, CDR1 is SGHRS and CDR2 YFSETQ. The CDR3 has 15 amino acids. V gave up 9 bases and J gave up 1 base, with 19 bases separating them. DNA for the CDR3: TGCGCCACCTCAACCCCAGGGGATTATAACTATGGCTACACCTTC. It translates to CATSTPGDYNYGYTF.

The V call is TRBV28, the J call TRBJ1-2; D is perhaps TRBD1 (6 bases). The CDR3 contains 18 residues. Trimming shortened V by 3 bases and J by 4 bases, and 24 bases separated the two germline ends. The germline CDR1 and CDR2 sequences are MDHEN and SYDVKM. The CDR3 loop is CASSFPHLSGADPYGYTF. CDR3 DNA: TGTGCCAGCAGTTTCCCTCATTTATCGGGGGCCGATCCCTATGGCTACACCTTC.

V gene TRBV7-9 combines with J gene TRBJ1-2; unclear D gene. The germline CDR1 and CDR2 sequences are SEHNR and FQNEAQ (reference sequence). This CDR3 spans 12 amino acids. V was trimmed by 6 bases and J by 6 bases, leaving 11 bases between them. For the CDR3, the DNA is TGTGCCAGCAGTTTCCTTGAGGATGGCTACACCTTC. It yields the protein CASSFLEDGYTF.

This sequence joins TRBV5-4 and TRBJ1-1; D is uncertain. This CDR3 contains 12 residues. Trimming removed 4 bases from V and 1 base from J, with 5 bases in between. CDR1 SGHNT and CDR2 YYREEE come from the germline V gene (reference sequence). The CDR3 DNA sequence: TGTGCCAGCAGCCCAGGGAACACTGAAGCTTTCTTT. Translated, it gives CASSPGNTEAFF.

In its sample, this clone was seen once. This chain links TRBV6-1 with TRBJ1-3; D gene ambiguous. V was cut by 2 bases and J by 0 bases, with 8 bases left in between. Germline V gene lookup returns CDR1 MNHNS and CDR2 SASEGT. This CDR3 is built from 15 residues. This chain's CDR3 is CASSENGYSGNTIYF. DNA for the CDR3: TGTGCCAGCAGTGAAAACGGTTACTCTGGAAACACCATATATTTT.

V gene TRBV9 combines with J gene TRBJ1-4, with D tentatively TRBD1 (6 bases). Trimming took 3 bases from V and 1 from J, leaving 16 bases between them. The CDR3 spans 17 residues. Per germline, CDR1 SGDLS and CDR2 YYNGEE. The chain's CDR3 is CASSAGWGPLTNEKLFF. DNA of the CDR3: TGTGCCAGCAGCGCGGGGTGGGGGCCCCTAACTAATGAAAAACTGTTTTTT.

V usage is TRBV7-9 and J usage is TRBJ1-2, with TRBD1 matching over 10 bases. CDR1 is SEHNR, CDR2 FQNEAQ, per germline (reference sequence). The CDR3 is 15 amino acids. V shed 0 bases and J 8 bases; nucleotides not matched to a gene: 6. CDR3 nucleotide sequence: TGTGCCAGCAGCTTAGCGCTAGGACAGGGGGACGGCTACACCTTC. Its translation: CASSLALGQGDGYTF.

The chain couples TRBV12-3 or TRBV12-4 to TRBJ2-2; maybe TRBD1 (6 bases). This CDR3 has 13 amino acids. In DNA form, the CDR3 reads TGTGCAACCGGGACATTGGACACCGGGGAGCTGTTTTTT. Encoded protein: CATGTLDTGELFF.

The chain combines TRBV12-5 with TRBJ1-1, with a possible D match to TRBD1 (5 bases). The CDR3 runs to 15 residues. The germline V and J ends were trimmed by 7 bases and 1 base, with 16 bases remaining between them. Germline CDR1 and CDR2: LGHNT and FRNRAP. The CDR3 DNA reads as TGTGCTAGTGCCCCTAGGGACCAGGGGAACACTGAAGCTTTCTTT. Protein: CASAPRDQGNTEAFF.

The rearrangement links TRBV19 to TRBJ1-5, with 8 nucleotides matching TRBD1. Germline V gene lookup returns CDR1 LNHDA and CDR2 SQIVND (reference sequence). V lost 10 bases to trimming and J lost 7 bases; unmatched junction nucleotides: 6. CDR3 size: 12 residues. The CDR3 reads CATRYRGQPQHF. DNA of the CDR3: TGTGCCACCAGATACAGGGGGCAGCCCCAGCATTTT.

J is TRBJ1-2 and V is TRBV7-8, with 8 bases fitting TRBD1. The CDR3 covers 16 residues. Germline-derived CDR1 and CDR2 are SGHVS and FQNEAQ. Trimming removed 5 bases from V and 0 bases from J; junction bases left unmatched: 8. The CDR3 here is CASSRDRFNSNYGYTF. In DNA, the CDR3 is TGTGCCAGCAGCCGGGACAGGTTCAACTCTAACTATGGCTACACCTTC.

This chain links TRBV2 with TRBJ1-4, with 7 bases matching TRBD1. Looked up from germline, CDR1 is SNHLY and CDR2 is FYNNEI. V lost 2 bases, J lost 9 bases, and 15 bases stayed unmatched. The CDR3 sequence is 17 residues long. CDR3 DNA: TGTGCCAGCAGTGAATGGGTGGAACAGACAGGGCGGAAAAAACTGTTTTTT. Protein sequence: CASSEWVEQTGRKKLFF. Looking up the rest from reference TRBV2 and TRBJ1-4 gives the full variable domain: EPEVTQTPSHQVTQMGQEVILRCVPISNHLYFYWYRQILGQKVEFLVSFYNNEISEKSEIFDDQFSVERPDGSNFTLKIRSTKLEDSAMYFCASSEWVEQTGRKKLFFGSGTQLSVL.

This clone was picked up one time. The V gene is TRBV7-2, the J gene TRBJ1-2; unclear D gene. The ends were cut back, 2 bases at V and 1 base at J, with 5 bases in the middle. Per the germline V gene, CDR1 is SGHTA and CDR2 is FQGNSA. The CDR3 sequence is 13 residues long. The CDR3 nucleotides are TGTGCCAGCAGCTTACAGCTTAACTATGGCTACACCTTC. Protein product: CASSLQLNYGYTF.

J is TRBJ1-2 and V is TRBV7-3; D gene ambiguous. V was shortened by 0 bases and J by 6 bases, with 8 bases between the two germline ends. The CDR3 spans 13 residues. From germline, CDR1 is SGHTA and CDR2 FQGTGA. CDR3 nucleotide sequence: TGTGCCAGCAGCTTAACCGCCCGGGATGGCTACACCTTC. Its protein is CASSLTARDGYTF.